Listed below are T cell receptor beta chains from one sample, sequenced in a study of blood T cells in healthy people across ages. A single record per CDR3 protein comes from TCRdb applying MiXCR to the 5' RACE reads. The sample carries over 1,500,000 distinct CDR3 sequences, about two fifths recorded once. Sequencing input: blood. Receptor source: a human donor in good health. Both conserved end residues are part of each CDR3. The D gene is left open where the match is weak. Not every row has a clone size; where given, it reads once, few, many or a size class.

j_gene | d_gene | abundance | len | v_gene | CDR3aa | CDR3nt
TRBJ2-3 | . | . | 20 | TRBV7-8 | CASSLLSAGANPTSTDTQYF | TGTGCCAGCAGCTTATTGTCGGCGGGGGCCAACCCGACTAGCACAGATACGCAGTATTTT
TRBJ2-2 | TRBD2 | . | 14 | TRBV20-1 | CSALLAGGKRELFF | TGCAGTGCTCTGCTAGCGGGGGGGAAGCGGGAGCTGTTTTTT
TRBJ1-4 | . | . | 14 | TRBV5-1 | CASSRARVDEKLFF | TGCGCCAGCAGCCGAGCCAGGGTGGATGAAAAACTGTTTTTT
TRBJ2-2 | . | few | 15 | TRBV7-8 | CASITDRANTGELFF | TGTGCCAGCATCACGGACAGAGCGAACACCGGGGAGCTGTTTTTT
TRBJ1-2 | . | . | 14 | TRBV4-1 | CASSQGGLHYGYTF | TGCGCCAGCAGCCAAGGGGGACTCCACTATGGCTACACCTTC
TRBJ2-7 | TRBD1 | . | 15 | TRBV7-8 | CASRPLWTGSYEQYF | TGTGCCAGCAGGCCACTATGGACAGGGAGTTACGAGCAGTACTTC
TRBJ2-2 | TRBD1 | . | 15 | TRBV12-3/TRBV12-4 | CASSLWQGASGELFF | TGTGCCAGCAGCCTCTGGCAGGGGGCGTCCGGGGAGCTGTTTTTT
TRBJ2-7 | TRBD1 | . | 18 | TRBV4-2 | CASSQDVLTGGGSYEQYF | TGTGCCAGCAGCCAGGATGTACTCACAGGGGGTGGCTCCTACGAGCAGTACTTC
TRBJ1-5 | . | few | 14 | TRBV6-5 | CASSYDKGMEPQHF | TGTGCCAGCAGTTACGATAAAGGGATGGAGCCCCAGCATTTT
TRBJ1-2 | . | . | 14 | TRBV3-1 | CASSLDHPMYGYTF | TGTGCCAGCAGCCTGGACCACCCCATGTATGGCTACACCTTC
TRBJ2-1 | . | . | 13 | TRBV10-3 | CAISESRGGAQFF | TGTGCCATCAGTGAGTCGAGAGGGGGGGCACAGTTCTTC
TRBJ2-1 | TRBD1 | . | 13 | TRBV5-5 | CASSPPGTGAQFF | TGTGCCAGCAGCCCACCCGGGACAGGGGCGCAGTTCTTC
TRBJ2-7 | . | . | 16 | TRBV6-2/TRBV6-3 | CASSYSIFQNSYEQYF | TGTGCCAGCAGTTACTCGATTTTTCAAAATTCCTACGAGCAGTACTTC
TRBJ2-5 | . | . | 15 | TRBV5-1 | CASSFTDTPRETQYF | TGCGCCAGCAGCTTTACTGACACCCCGAGAGAGACCCAGTACTTC
TRBJ1-1 | . | . | 15 | TRBV5-5 | CASSSPDTSGTEAFF | TGTGCCAGCAGCTCCCCCGACACCTCGGGCACTGAAGCTTTCTTT
TRBJ1-6 | . | . | 16 | TRBV20-1 | CSARVRPTATNSPLHF | TGCAGTGCTAGAGTAAGGCCGACAGCTACGAATTCACCCCTCCACTTT
TRBJ2-5 | . | many | 12 | TRBV29-1 | CSVDKDQETQYF | TGCAGCGTTGATAAAGATCAAGAGACCCAGTACTTC
TRBJ2-6 | . | many | 14 | TRBV12-3/TRBV12-4 | CASGNRAGANVLTF | TGTGCCAGCGGGAACAGGGCTGGGGCCAACGTCCTGACTTTC
TRBJ1-2 | TRBD1 | . | 17 | TRBV12-3/TRBV12-4 | CASSQHRGQGAFYGYTF | TGTGCCAGCAGTCAACACAGGGGGCAGGGGGCCTTCTATGGCTACACCTTC
TRBJ2-3 | . | few | 15 | TRBV5-1 | CASSERDGIFDTQYF | TGCGCCAGCAGCGAAAGGGACGGAATCTTTGATACGCAGTATTTT
TRBJ2-7 | TRBD2 | few | 14 | TRBV7-2 | CASSAGLAVDEQYF | TGTGCCAGCAGCGCGGGACTAGCGGTCGACGAGCAGTACTTC
TRBJ1-2 | TRBD1 | . | 16 | TRBV4-2 | CASSHRTGGGNYGYSF | TGTGCCAGCAGCCATCGGACAGGGGGCGGGAACTATGGCTACTCCTTC
TRBJ2-3 | . | . | 15 | TRBV24-1 | CATSDLGGSTDTQYF | TGTGCCACCAGTGATTTGGGGGGTAGCACAGATACGCAGTATTTT
TRBJ2-5 | . | once | 15 | TRBV21-1 | CASSKASLRQETQYF | TGTGCCAGCAGCAAAGCGAGCCTCCGCCAAGAGACCCAGTACTTC
TRBJ2-6 | . | . | 19 | TRBV6-5 | CASSYTLGGPLGGANVLTF | TGTGCCAGCAGTTACACACTAGGGGGTCCCCTGGGTGGGGCCAACGTCCTGACTTTC
TRBJ2-7 | . | few | 13 | TRBV20-1 | CSARDHRRYEQYF | TGCAGTGCTAGAGATCACAGGCGGTACGAGCAGTACTTC
TRBJ2-6 | TRBD1 | . | 17 | TRBV12-3/TRBV12-4 | CTRRRTGGAAGANVLTF | TGTACCAGAAGACGGACAGGGGGCGCCGCTGGGGCCAACGTCCTGACTTTC
TRBJ1-2 | . | few | 13 | TRBV12-5 | CAQPGSHLYGYTF | TGTGCTCAACCTGGCAGCCACCTCTATGGCTACACCTTC
TRBJ2-1 | . | few | 16 | TRBV15 | CATSRDLQVEYNEQFF | TGTGCCACCAGCAGAGATCTGCAGGTCGAATACAATGAGCAGTTCTTC
TRBJ2-5 | . | many | 12 | TRBV5-1 | CASSLGQETQYF | TGTGCCAGCAGCTTAGGACAAGAGACCCAGTACTTC